These 26 T cell receptor beta chains were sequenced from one sample in a study of lymphopenia after photon versus proton radiotherapy. Assay: immunoSEQ multiplex PCR; the TCRdb copy retains only in-frame clones and omits some. Of 50,000 to 60,000 clones in the sample, 92% were seen once. The sample was peripheral blood, taken from a patient treated with photon-based radiotherapy. These receptors all come from a woman aged 40 to 55 with cholangiocarcinoma.

The chain joins TRBV9 to TRBJ1-5; no clear D gene. Germline CDR1 and CDR2: SGDLS and YYNGEE. V lost 0 bases, J lost 4 bases, and 5 bases lay in between. The length of the CDR3 is 13 residues. DNA of the CDR3: TGTGCCAGCAGCGTAGGACGGAATCAGCCCCAGCATTTT. It is translated as CASSVGRNQPQHF.

The chain couples TRBV9 to TRBJ1-6; TRBD1 is a possible D gene (5 bases). This CDR3 contains 15 residues. V dropped 0 bases and J dropped 9 bases, with 13 bases sitting between them. Germline V gives CDR1 SGDLS, CDR2 YYNGEE. CDR3 bases: TGTGCCAGCAGCGTAGGAGGGGTCAGCACTTCACCCCTCCACTTT. This gives the protein CASSVGGVSTSPLHF.

The chain is built from TRBV2 and TRBJ2-2, with 12 positions matching TRBD2. This CDR3 has 16 amino acids. CDR1 and CDR2 (germline): SNHLY, FYNNEI. V shed 1 base, J shed 4 bases, and the junction held 1 base outside the gene matches. The CDR3 protein is CASSEGGLAGTGELFF. The CDR3 DNA follows: TGTGCCAGCAGTGAAGGGGGACTAGCGGGCACCGGGGAGCTGTTTTTT.

The chain links TRBV28 to TRBJ1-4; TRBD1 matches at 9 bases. The length of the CDR3 is 16 residues. The V gene's germline CDR1 is MDHEN and CDR2 SYDVKM. Trimming removed 7 bases from V and 0 bases from J; junction bases left unmatched: 6. This chain's CDR3 is CASTGTGRTTNEKLFF. Written as DNA, the CDR3 is TGTGCCAGCACAGGGACAGGGAGAACAACTAATGAAAAACTGTTTTTT.

The CDR3 loop is CASSLFAGGNGNQPQHF. As DNA, the CDR3 is TGTGCCAGCAGTTTATTCGCAGGGGGAAACGGCAATCAGCCCCAGCATTTT. The chain links TRBV28 to TRBJ1-5, with 7 bases aligning to TRBD1. Germline loops: CDR1 MDHEN, CDR2 SYDVKM. The CDR3 contains 17 residues. V shed 1 base, J shed 2 bases, and the junction held 8 bases outside the gene matches.

The V gene is TRBV7-3, the J gene TRBJ2-2; 9 nucleotides match TRBD1. Germline lookup yields CDR1 SGHTA and CDR2 FQGTGA. With 4 bases clipped from V and 4 bases from J, the junction kept 4 bases outside the gene matches. The CDR3 runs to 15 residues. The CDR3 here is CASSSGTGITGELFF. The CDR3 region has the DNA TGTGCCAGCAGCTCCGGGACAGGGATCACCGGGGAGCTGTTTTTT.

In nucleotides, the CDR3 is TGTGCCAGCAGCTTGCTGTACGGAAACACCATATATTTT. This encodes CASSLLYGNTIYF. This rearrangement joins TRBV7-2 to TRBJ1-3; no reliable D call. CDR3 size: 13 residues. Trimming stripped 3 bases from V and 4 bases from J, with 7 bases between. Germline V lookup: CDR1 SGHTA, CDR2 FQGNSA.

V and J are TRBV2 and TRBJ1-3; 12 nucleotides match TRBD1. The CDR3 sequence is 21 residues long. Germline loops: CDR1 SNHLY, CDR2 FYNNEI. J lost 4 bases, V lost 7 bases, and 23 bases had no gene match. Here the CDR3 reads CASNMQKPGQGAPGSGNTIYF. CDR3 nucleotide sequence: TGTGCCAGCAATATGCAGAAACCGGGACAGGGGGCTCCCGGGTCCGGAAACACCATATATTTT.

The chain uses TRBV5-1 and TRBJ1-2, with 7 bases that match TRBD1. Germline V gene lookup returns CDR1 SGHRS and CDR2 YFSETQ. This CDR3 has 14 amino acids. J gave up 3 bases and V 0 bases, and 2 bases lay outside the gene matches. The CDR3 DNA is TGCGCCAGCAGCTTGGCAACAGGGGACTATGGCTACACCTTC. As protein: CASSLATGDYGYTF.

This clone has a single count. This chain uses TRBV28 with TRBJ1-2; maybe TRBD1 (6 bases). This CDR3 is built from 14 residues. CDR1 MDHEN and CDR2 SYDVKM come from the germline V gene. V dropped 5 bases and J dropped 0 bases, with 10 bases sitting between them. CDR3: CASSGRTANYGYTF. Here the CDR3 DNA reads TGTGCCAGCAGTGGACGGACAGCTAACTATGGCTACACCTTC.

This chain joins TRBV30 and TRBJ2-7, with 8 bases identical to TRBD1. In germline, CDR1 is GTSNPN, CDR2 SVGIG (reference sequence). J gave up 6 bases and V 0 bases, and 19 bases lay outside the gene matches. This CDR3 is built from 18 residues. CDR3 bases: TGTGCCTGGAGTGTACCAACTTTGGGAGGACAGGGTAAAAGCGAGCAGTACTTC. The encoded protein is CAWSVPTLGGQGKSEQYF.

The chain links TRBV18 to TRBJ1-1; D may be TRBD1 (5 bases). CDR1 and CDR2 (germline): KGHSH, LQKENI. Deletions cut 4 bases from V and 3 bases from J, with 21 bases between. The CDR3 loop spans 17 amino acids. CDR3 bases: TGTGCCAGCTCACTAACCGGGATCCGGGGGGGATACACTGAAGCTTTCTTT. Protein sequence: CASSLTGIRGGYTEAFF.

The V call is TRBV9, the J call TRBJ2-3; TRBD1 is a possible D gene (8 bases). Germline V gene data show CDR1 as SGDLS and CDR2 as YYNGEE. The CDR3 loop spans 15 amino acids. V gave up 3 bases and J gave up 4 bases, with 15 bases separating them. DNA for the CDR3: TGTGCCAGCAGCGGACAGGGGAGGGGTGCAGATACGCAGTATTTT. Translated, it gives CASSGQGRGADTQYF.

This chain connects TRBV6-1 to TRBJ1-2; D gene unclear. V was cut by 2 bases and J by 3 bases, with 7 bases left in between. Per the germline V gene, CDR1 is MNHNS and CDR2 is SASEGT. The CDR3 sequence is 13 residues long. The CDR3 nucleotides are TGTGCCAGCAGTGAAACATGGGACTATGGCTACACCTTC. It yields the protein CASSETWDYGYTF.

The rearrangement links TRBV7-6 to TRBJ2-1; TRBD2 matches 12 bases. CDR1 is SGHVS, CDR2 FNYEAQ, per germline. The junction had 3 bases not matched to a gene; V was cut back by 5 bases and J by 4 bases. This CDR3 has 15 residues. As DNA, the CDR3 is TGTGCCAGCAGCATCCTAGCGGGAGGGTACAATGAGCAGTTCTTC. Its translation is CASSILAGGYNEQFF.

This chain uses TRBV4-1 with TRBJ1-1; 8 nucleotides align to TRBD1. This CDR3 has 17 residues. V was clipped by 0 bases and J by 1 base; unmatched bases: 7. Germline V lookup: CDR1 MGHRA, CDR2 YSYEKL. CDR3 in amino acids: CASSQDRLGTGNTEAFF. In DNA, the CDR3 is TGCGCCAGCAGCCAAGATCGATTGGGGACAGGGAACACTGAAGCTTTCTTT.

The chain combines TRBV7-8 with TRBJ2-3, with TRBD2 matching over 9 bases. The CDR3 runs 16 residues. The germline V gene has CDR1 SGHVS and CDR2 FQNEAQ. The trim removed 5 bases at V and 2 bases at J, leaving 8 bases unmatched. The CDR3 coding sequence is TGTGCCAGCAGCCCCCCTACTAGCGGGTACACAGATACGCAGTATTTT. Translating gives CASSPPTSGYTDTQYF.

This chain links TRBV7-8 with TRBJ1-2; D gene unclear. Germline V gene sequence: CDR1 SGHVS, CDR2 FQNEAQ. This CDR3 is built from 14 residues. Trimming took 2 bases from V and 5 from J, leaving 12 bases between them. CDR3 bases: TGTGCCAGCAGCTTAAGTGTGGAGGTATATGGCTACACCTTC. Protein: CASSLSVEVYGYTF.

A word on this clone: A read error may produce the germline difference seen at one junction end. This chain uses TRBV9 with TRBJ2-1; the D call may be TRBD1 or TRBD2 (6 bases each). Germline loops: CDR1 SGDLS, CDR2 YYNGEE. This CDR3 has 16 amino acids. The chain's CDR3 is CASGVGGRTGDNEQFF. In DNA, the CDR3 is TGTGCCAGCGGCGTAGGGGGGAGAACAGGCGACAATGAGCAGTTCTTC.

The chain has TRBV19 and TRBJ1-5; TRBD1 is a possible D gene (6 bases). CDR1 is LNHDA, CDR2 SQIVND, per germline (reference sequence). The length of the CDR3 is 15 residues. Trimming cost V 2 bases and J 0 bases, with 8 bases left between them. CDR3 nucleotide sequence: TGTGCCAGTAGTATACGACAGGCTAGCAATCAGCCCCAGCATTTT. This translates into CASSIRQASNQPQHF.

As for this clone: Other nucleotide sequences from this sample produce the same CDR3. This chain uses TRBV5-4 with TRBJ1-1; D remains ambiguous. CDR1 and CDR2 (germline): SGHNT, YYREEE (reference sequence). With 0 bases removed from V and 2 bases from J, the gap between germline ends came to 5 bases. The CDR3 has 13 amino acids. The chain's CDR3 is CASSLGGNTEAFF. CDR3 coding DNA: TGTGCCAGCAGCTTGGGGGGAAACACTGAAGCTTTCTTT.

The gene calls are TRBV11-1 and TRBJ1-1; D remains unclear. The V end was cut by 9 bases, the J end by 4 bases, with 12 bases between. This CDR3 region has 12 residues. Per the germline V gene, CDR1 is SGHAT and CDR2 is FQDESV (reference sequence). CDR3 in amino acids: CASLEGGTEAFF. The CDR3 region has the DNA TGTGCCAGTCTTGAGGGAGGCACTGAAGCTTTCTTT.

This chain links TRBV10-3 with TRBJ1-2, with 7 bases fitting TRBD1. V was clipped by 8 bases and J by 8 bases; unmatched bases: 5. The CDR3 length is 11 residues. Per germline, CDR1 ENHRY and CDR2 SYGVKD. The CDR3 bases are TGTGCCATCCGGGACAGCCAAGGCTACACCTTC. Protein product: CAIRDSQGYTF.

The V and J genes are TRBV28 and TRBJ1-2; tentatively, D is TRBD1 (6 bases). The V and J ends lost 6 bases and 5 bases respectively, with 19 bases between them. This CDR3 is 15 amino acids long. Germline V CDR1 and CDR2: MDHEN, SYDVKM. CDR3 region: CASSPRGQQAYGYTF. Here the CDR3 DNA reads TGTGCCAGCAGCCCCCGAGGACAGCAAGCTTATGGCTACACCTTC.

This rearrangement joins TRBV18 to TRBJ1-1, with D possibly matching TRBD1 (5 bases). Trimming cost V 1 base and J 0 bases, with 12 bases left between them. The CDR3 extends over 16 amino acids. CDR1 and CDR2 from the germline V gene are KGHSH and LQKENI. CDR3 loop: CASSPLRQPLNTEAFF. In nucleotides, the CDR3 is TGTGCCAGCTCACCACTGAGACAGCCCCTGAACACTGAAGCTTTCTTT.

The chain recombines TRBV27 with TRBJ1-2; maybe TRBD1 (5 bases). The CDR3 sequence is 14 residues long. The germline V and J ends were trimmed by 6 bases and 6 bases, with 17 bases remaining between them. From germline, CDR1 is MNHEY and CDR2 SMNVEV (reference sequence). The CDR3 reads CASSHNPGGDGYTF. As DNA, the CDR3 is TGTGCCAGCAGCCACAATCCGGGGGGGGATGGCTACACCTTC.